This T cell receptor beta chain is drawn from a study of post-analysis software for immune sequencing data. As for the study in general: Recorded subtypes: relapsing-remitting, secondary progressive, progressive-relapsing; some patients unannotated.

The study's findings and limits: Controls showed significantly higher normalized Chao1 diversity than did multiple sclerosis patients. The study found TRBV5-6, TRBV5-1 and TRBV20-1 among five or six TRBV segments more frequent in patients than controls.

The CDR3 loop spans 16 amino acids. This clonotype was seen only once. Its antigen is as yet unknown. Incorporated into the TCR beta cDNA libraries were unique molecular identifiers, which served to reduce PCR and sequencing biases. T cells numbering about 0.9 to 11 million gave rise to roughly 0.5 million cDNA molecules. TCRdb itself ran the PCR reads through MiXCR, one entry per CDR3 protein. Of around 400,000 distinct CDR3 sequences in the sample, 30% to 40% were seen once. The chain employs TRBV21-1 and TRBJ2-1; TRBD1 is taken as the D call from the table, unchecked against the DNA. TRBV21-1 is a recognized pseudogene. Sequencing input: blood. The origin of this receptor is a girl aged 2-9 years with multiple sclerosis. CDR3 sequence: CASSKGTFRSYNEQFF. Written as DNA, the CDR3 is TGTGCCAGCAGCAAAGGGACATTCCGCTCCTACAATGAGCAGTTCTTC.